Presented here are 9 T cell receptor beta chains from one specimen sequenced in a study of T cells in Graves' hyperthyroidism and ophthalmopathy. TCR beta CDR3 regions were amplified from RNA transcripts. A first-round RT-PCR of the TCR CDR3 used the HTBI primer set. One entry per CDR3 protein results from TCRdb running MiXCR on the multiplex PCR reads. The sample yields some 800,000 distinct CDR3 sequences, about two fifths seen once. The sample was blood. All receptors derive from a man aged 18-30 years with Graves' hyperthyroidism.

The rearrangement links TRBV7-9 to TRBJ2-5; 9 positions match TRBD1. V was clipped by 6 bases and J by 5 bases; unmatched bases: 10. This CDR3 region has 15 residues. The germline gives CDR1 SEHNR, CDR2 FQNEAQ (reference sequence). The CDR3 loop is CASSRSGDRAETQYF. The CDR3 DNA reads as TGTGCCAGCAGTCGAAGCGGGGACAGGGCGGAGACCCAGTACTTC.

The rearrangement links TRBV12-3 or TRBV12-4 to TRBJ1-2; a weak D match, TRBD1 (5 bases). The V and J ends lost 6 bases and 6 bases respectively, with 20 bases between them. This CDR3 is 15 amino acids long. This chain's CDR3 is CASSPGGTSMHGYTF. The CDR3 nucleotides read TGTGCCAGCAGCCCGGGGGGGACTTCGATGCATGGCTACACCTTC.

The V gene is TRBV13, the J gene TRBJ2-7, with D possibly being TRBD1 or TRBD2 (5 bases each). Deletions cut 3 bases from V and 6 bases from J, with 15 bases between. Per germline, CDR1 PRHDT and CDR2 FYEKMQ (reference sequence). The CDR3 is 14 amino acids. CDR3 DNA sequence: TGTGCCAGCAGCTTGGCAGGGACCACCCCCGAGCAGTACTTC. Its protein is CASSLAGTTPEQYF.

The chain has TRBV20-1 and TRBJ2-7; D is ambiguous. V was cut by 3 bases and J by 2 bases, with 8 bases left in between. The CDR3 extends over 12 amino acids. Germline CDR1 DFQATT, CDR2 SNEGSKA (reference sequence). This chain's CDR3 is CSASTPTYEQYF. The CDR3 DNA reads TGCAGTGCTAGTACCCCTACCTACGAGCAGTACTTC.

The V and J genes are TRBV6-5 and TRBJ2-2; no clear D. The germline gives CDR1 MNHEY, CDR2 SVGAGI. The CDR3 runs 12 residues. Trimming stripped 6 bases from V and 4 bases from J, with 6 bases between. CDR3 in amino acids: CASREPTGELFF. CDR3 bases: TGTGCCAGCAGGGAACCCACCGGGGAGCTGTTTTTT.

This clonotype was seen a few times. The chain joins TRBV20-1 to TRBJ2-5; a possible D gene is TRBD1 (5 bases). Trimming left V 1 base short and J 5 bases short, with 11 bases between. The germline gives CDR1 DFQATT, CDR2 SNEGSKA (reference sequence). The CDR3 has 13 residues. The CDR3 sequence: CSARVKGDETQYF. The CDR3 nucleotides are TGCAGTGCTAGAGTCAAAGGGGATGAGACCCAGTACTTC.

This clonotype was detected ten times or more. The rearrangement joins TRBV10-3 to TRBJ2-7; TRBD1 aligns across 7 bases. The CDR3 consists of 13 residues. Trimming took 3 bases from V and 4 from J; bases not matched to a gene: 3. CDR1 ENHRY and CDR2 SYGVKD come from the germline V gene. Here the CDR3 reads CAISDADRYEQYF. CDR3 nucleotide sequence: TGTGCCATCAGTGATGCGGACAGGTACGAGCAGTACTTC.

This clonotype was recorded many times. J is TRBJ1-2 and V is TRBV9, with 8 bases that match TRBD1. Trimming cost V 6 bases and J 5 bases; bases outside gene matches: 9. This CDR3 region has 14 residues. From germline, CDR1 is SGDLS and CDR2 YYNGEE. The CDR3 DNA follows: TGTGCCAGCACCCTGACAGGGGTCGGATATGGCTACACCTTC. This translates into CASTLTGVGYGYTF.

This clonotype has only a few counts. The chain employs TRBV20-1 and TRBJ2-7; no clear D gene. Per germline, CDR1 DFQATT and CDR2 SNEGSKA (reference sequence). Trimming shortened V by 0 bases and J by 2 bases, and 8 bases separated the two germline ends. The CDR3 covers 13 residues. For the CDR3, the DNA is TGCAGTGCTAGAGAAGGGCTAACCTACGAGCAGTACTTC. The encoded protein is CSAREGLTYEQYF.